Following are 10 T cell receptor beta chains from one sample sequenced in a study of CD8 T cells in Susac syndrome. Random hexamers were used to reverse transcribe an amount of roughly 0.45 to 1 ug RNA. TCRdb re-called the immunoSEQ multiplex PCR reads through MiXCR, storing one row per CDR3 protein. This repertoire shows roughly 160,000 distinct CDR3 sequences, around 94% found once; its top ten account for 0.14%. The sequenced material came from CD4+ T cells from PBMCs. These receptors all stem from a human donor in good health.

The chain couples TRBV27 to TRBJ2-5, with 9 bases fitting TRBD1. Trimming cost V 6 bases and J 4 bases; bases outside gene matches: 3. Germline lookup yields CDR1 MNHEY and CDR2 SMNVEV (reference sequence). The CDR3 is made up of 13 amino acids. CDR3 bases: TGTGCCAGCAGACCGACAGGGGGAGAGACCCAGTACTTC. It translates to CASRPTGGETQYF.

V usage is TRBV4-3 and J usage is TRBJ2-3; TRBD1 aligns across 10 bases. The J segment lost 3 bases and the V segment lost 0 bases, leaving 6 bases of the junction unmatched. From germline, CDR1 is LGHNA and CDR2 YSLEER. There are 17 residues in the CDR3. The CDR3 region is CASSQDPPGQGTDTQYF. CDR3 nucleotides: TGCGCCAGCAGCCAAGATCCCCCGGGACAGGGGACAGATACGCAGTATTTT.

The chain carries TRBV30 and TRBJ1-6, with D uncertain. CDR1 is GTSNPN and CDR2 is SVGIG in the germline V gene (reference sequence). The length of the CDR3 is 16 residues. The V end was cut by 0 bases, the J end by 1 base, with 10 bases between. CDR3 nucleotide sequence: TGTGCCTGGAGTGTACCCGGGAGTTCCTATAATTCACCCCTCCACTTT. Its translation: CAWSVPGSSYNSPLHF. Variable domain in full (rest from reference TRBV30 and TRBJ1-6): SQTIHQWPATLVQPVGSPLSLECTVEGTSNPNLYWYRQAAGRGLQLLFYSVGIGQISSEVPQNLSASRPQDRQFILSSKKLLLSDSGFYLCAWSVPGSSYNSPLHFGNGTRLTVT.

V and J are TRBV3-1 and TRBJ1-2; the match to TRBD1 covers 10 bases. The length of the CDR3 is 13 residues. The trim removed 2 bases at V and 7 bases at J, leaving 1 base unmatched. Per germline, CDR1 LGHDT and CDR2 YNNKEL (reference sequence). The DNA for the CDR3 is TGTGCCAGCAGCCAACGACAGGGGGCTGGCTACACCTTC. It encodes CASSQRQGAGYTF.

The V gene is TRBV7-9, the J gene TRBJ1-5; D may be TRBD1 (6 bases). The CDR3 has 16 amino acids. The V end lost 4 bases, the J end lost 1 base, and 14 bases lay between the germline ends. Germline CDR1 SEHNR, CDR2 FQNEAQ (reference sequence). The CDR3 region is CASSSLGAGSNQPQHF. Here the CDR3 DNA reads TGTGCCAGCAGCTCCCTGGGGGCGGGGAGCAATCAGCCCCAGCATTTT. The variable domain in full, with the rest retrieved from reference TRBV7-9 and TRBJ1-5, is DTGVSQNPRHKITKRGQNVTFRCDPISEHNRLYWYRQTLGQGPEFLTYFQNEAQLEKSRLLSDRFSAERPKGSFSTLEIQRTEQGDSAMYLCASSSLGAGSNQPQHFGDGTRLSIL.

This rearrangement joins TRBV5-4 to TRBJ2-5, with TRBD2 identical over 10 bases. J was trimmed by 1 base and V by 9 bases; bases with no gene match: 6. Germline V gene data show CDR1 as SGHNT and CDR2 as YYREEE (reference sequence). This CDR3 region has 14 residues. The CDR3 here is CATGLADLQETQYF. In DNA form, the CDR3 reads TGTGCCACTGGACTAGCGGACCTCCAAGAGACCCAGTACTTC.

The genes are TRBV29-1 and TRBJ2-5; D is perhaps TRBD2 (6 bases). Germline values: CDR1 SQVTM, CDR2 ANQGSEA. Trimming took off 3 bases at V and 2 bases at J, with 13 bases between the two ends. The CDR3 consists of 14 residues. The CDR3 protein is CSVDEAGLQETQYF. The DNA of the CDR3 is TGCAGCGTTGACGAAGCAGGACTACAAGAGACCCAGTACTTC.

This chain joins TRBV20-1 and TRBJ1-6; no reliable D call. V was cut by 3 bases and J by 0 bases, with 15 bases left in between. Germline values: CDR1 DFQATT, CDR2 SNEGSKA (reference sequence). CDR3 length: 17 residues. The CDR3 protein is CSASGPSLNSYNSPLHF. In DNA form, the CDR3 reads TGCAGTGCTAGTGGGCCTTCGCTAAACTCCTATAATTCACCCCTCCACTTT.

The CDR3, as DNA: TGTGCCAGCAGTCCCCGAAGGGCCCCGGGCACTGAAGCTTTCTTT. It yields the protein CASSPRRAPGTEAFF. J is TRBJ1-1 and V is TRBV27; no definite D call. Trimming left V 5 bases short and J 4 bases short, with 17 bases between. This CDR3 contains 15 residues. Germline-derived CDR1 and CDR2 are MNHEY and SMNVEV (reference sequence).

The V call is TRBV30, the J call TRBJ2-3; D is uncertain. Trimming stripped 3 bases from V and 5 bases from J, with 6 bases between. Germline V gives CDR1 GTSNPN, CDR2 SVGIG (reference sequence). The CDR3 runs 11 residues. CDR3 sequence: CAWRGGDTQYF. The CDR3, as DNA: TGTGCCTGGAGGGGTGGAGATACGCAGTATTTT.